This passage covers 5 T cell receptor beta chains from one sample sequenced in a study of blood T cell repertoires in COVID-19. This table comes from immunoSEQ multiplex PCR, and its TCRdb copy is limited to in-frame clones, with some not included. This sample has over 150,000 clones; around 80% occur once, and the top ten carry around 7%. Sequences were obtained from PBMCs or T cells enriched from blood (not recorded which). These receptors were obtained from a man in his forties or fifties who had recovered from COVID-19.

V usage is TRBV27 and J usage is TRBJ2-2; a possible D gene is TRBD1 (6 bases). V lost 5 bases and J lost 4, with 14 bases in between. The CDR3 contains 15 residues. The germline CDR1 and CDR2 sequences are MNHEY and SMNVEV (reference sequence). The DNA for the CDR3 is TGTGCCAGCAGTCCGCGAACAGGGACCACCGGGGAGCTGTTTTTT. Its translation: CASSPRTGTTGELFF.

This sequence joins TRBV11-2 and TRBJ2-7; possible D gene TRBD2, 5 bases. CDR3 length equals 14 residues. Trimming stripped 4 bases from V and 2 bases from J, with 12 bases between. From germline, CDR1 is SGHAT and CDR2 FQNNGV. The CDR3 protein is CASSSLGSTYEQYF. The DNA of the CDR3 is TGTGCCAGCAGCTCATTAGGGAGTACCTACGAGCAGTACTTC. Drawing the rest from reference TRBV11-2 and TRBJ2-7, the complete variable domain is EAGVAQSPRYKIIEKRQSVAFWCNPISGHATLYWYQQILGQGPKLLIQFQNNGVVDDSQLPKDRFSAERLKGVDSTLKIQPAKLEDSAVYLCASSSLGSTYEQYFGPGTRLTVT.

The chain joins TRBV20-1 to TRBJ2-1, with D uncertain. Germline values: CDR1 DFQATT, CDR2 SNEGSKA (reference sequence). There are 11 residues in the CDR3. DNA for the CDR3: TGCAGAAACGGAGCCCTCAATGAGCAGTTCTTC. This translates into CRNGALNEQFF.

In its sample, this clone was seen once. The rearrangement links TRBV9 to TRBJ2-1, with TRBD1 identical over 9 bases. Germline lookup yields CDR1 SGDLS and CDR2 YYNGEE. This CDR3 region has 18 residues. The V segment lost 0 bases and the J segment 7 bases; nucleotides outside the gene matches: 14. CDR3 DNA: TGTGCCAGCAGCGTAGATGATTCCGGGGGGACAGGGTTGAATGAGCAGTTCTTC. Amino acids: CASSVDDSGGTGLNEQFF.

This chain links TRBV7-2 with TRBJ2-1; unclear D gene. This CDR3 has 16 amino acids. Trimming removed 0 bases from V and 2 bases from J, with 11 bases in between. Germline-derived CDR1 and CDR2 are SGHTA and FQGNSA. This CDR3 is CASSLAPSLPYNEQFF. The CDR3, as DNA: TGTGCCAGCAGCTTAGCCCCAAGCCTTCCCTACAATGAGCAGTTCTTC.